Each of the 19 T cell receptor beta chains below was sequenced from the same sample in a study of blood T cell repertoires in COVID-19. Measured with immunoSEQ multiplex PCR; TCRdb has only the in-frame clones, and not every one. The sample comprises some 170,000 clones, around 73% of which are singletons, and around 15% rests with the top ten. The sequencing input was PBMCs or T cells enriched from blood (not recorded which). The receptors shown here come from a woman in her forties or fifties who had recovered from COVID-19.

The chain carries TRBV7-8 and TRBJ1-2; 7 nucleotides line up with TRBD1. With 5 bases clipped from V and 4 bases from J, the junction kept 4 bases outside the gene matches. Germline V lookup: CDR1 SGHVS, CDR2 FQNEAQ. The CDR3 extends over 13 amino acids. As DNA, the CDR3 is TGTGCCAGCAGCCCGACAGGGACCTATGGCTACACCTTC. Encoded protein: CASSPTGTYGYTF.

The CDR3 DNA follows: TGTGCCAGCTCACCGGACAGGTTGGGCACCGGGGAGCTGTTTTTT. It yields the protein CASSPDRLGTGELFF. This chain links TRBV18 with TRBJ2-2, with 7 bases fitting TRBD1. CDR1 is KGHSH, CDR2 LQKENI, per germline. The CDR3 loop spans 15 amino acids. Trimming cost V 3 bases and J 4 bases; bases outside gene matches: 5.

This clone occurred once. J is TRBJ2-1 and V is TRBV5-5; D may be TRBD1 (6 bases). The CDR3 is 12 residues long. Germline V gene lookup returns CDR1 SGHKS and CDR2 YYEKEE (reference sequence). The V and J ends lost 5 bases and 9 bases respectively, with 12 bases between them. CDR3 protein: CASSPTGIEQFF. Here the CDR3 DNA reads TGTGCCAGCAGTCCCACAGGGATTGAGCAGTTCTTC.

The DNA for the CDR3 is TGTGCCAGCAGCTTATATGGCGGGACGGAGAATGAGCAGTTCTTC. Its translation: CASSLYGGTENEQFF. V and J are TRBV7-6 and TRBJ2-1; possible D gene TRBD2, 6 bases. This CDR3 is built from 15 residues. Germline V gene lookup returns CDR1 SGHVS and CDR2 FNYEAQ. Trimming removed 2 bases at V and 7 bases at J, with 15 bases between.

CDR3 coding DNA: TGTGCCAGCAGATCCTTGGCAGGGGGTTTTCAGCCCCAGCATTTT. Encoded protein: CASRSLAGGFQPQHF. The J gene is TRBJ1-5, the V gene TRBV27, with 7 bases lining up with TRBD1. With V trimmed by 6 bases and J by 6 bases, 11 bases remained unmatched. The CDR3 contains 15 residues. Germline CDR1 is MNHEY and CDR2 is SMNVEV (reference sequence).

DNA of the CDR3: TGTGCCAGCTCGAAAGGGGGGGTGTTGGATACGCAGTATTTT. Protein sequence: CASSKGGVLDTQYF. V is TRBV7-2 and J is TRBJ2-3; tentatively, D is TRBD2 (7 bases). Germline lookup yields CDR1 SGHTA and CDR2 FQGNSA. Trimming removed 8 bases from V and 6 bases from J, with 18 bases in between. The CDR3 has 14 amino acids. Drawing the rest from reference TRBV7-2 and TRBJ2-3, the complete variable domain is GAGVSQSPSNKVTEKGKDVELRCDPISGHTALYWYRQSLGQGLEFLIYFQGNSAPDKSGLPSDRFSAERTGGSVSTLTIQRTQQEDSAVYLCASSKGGVLDTQYFGPGTRLTVL.

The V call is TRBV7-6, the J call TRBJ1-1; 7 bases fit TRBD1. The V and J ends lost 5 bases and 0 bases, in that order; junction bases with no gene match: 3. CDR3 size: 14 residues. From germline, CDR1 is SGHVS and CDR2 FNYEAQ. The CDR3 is CASSPGQLNTEAFF. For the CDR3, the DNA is TGTGCCAGCAGCCCGGGACAGCTGAACACTGAAGCTTTCTTT.

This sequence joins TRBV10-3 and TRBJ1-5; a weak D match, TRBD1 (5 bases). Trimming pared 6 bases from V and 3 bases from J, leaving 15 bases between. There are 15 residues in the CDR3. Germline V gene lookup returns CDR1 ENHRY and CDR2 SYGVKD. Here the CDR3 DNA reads TGTGCCATCAGGCAGGGCCCTAATCTCAATCAGCCCCAGCATTTT. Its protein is CAIRQGPNLNQPQHF.

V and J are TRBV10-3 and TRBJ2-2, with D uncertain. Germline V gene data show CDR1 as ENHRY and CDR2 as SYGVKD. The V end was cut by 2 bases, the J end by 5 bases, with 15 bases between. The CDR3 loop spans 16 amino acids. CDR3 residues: CAISEATWAFTGELFF. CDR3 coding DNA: TGTGCCATCAGTGAGGCGACCTGGGCCTTTACCGGGGAGCTGTTTTTT.

CDR3 nucleotide sequence: TGTGCCAGTAAGACAGGGGGAAACACCATATATTTT. Its translation: CASKTGGNTIYF. The rearrangement joins TRBV19 to TRBJ1-3; the match to TRBD1 covers 7 bases. V dropped 7 bases and J dropped 4; count of bases not matched to a gene: 1. CDR3 length: 12 residues. CDR1 and CDR2 from the germline V gene are LNHDA and SQIVND (reference sequence).

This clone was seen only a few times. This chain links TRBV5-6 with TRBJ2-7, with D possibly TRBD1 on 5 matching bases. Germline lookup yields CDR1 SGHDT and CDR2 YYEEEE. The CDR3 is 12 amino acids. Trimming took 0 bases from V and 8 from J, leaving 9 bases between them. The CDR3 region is CASSLEQGKQYF. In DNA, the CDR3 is TGTGCCAGCAGCTTGGAGCAGGGTAAGCAGTACTTC.

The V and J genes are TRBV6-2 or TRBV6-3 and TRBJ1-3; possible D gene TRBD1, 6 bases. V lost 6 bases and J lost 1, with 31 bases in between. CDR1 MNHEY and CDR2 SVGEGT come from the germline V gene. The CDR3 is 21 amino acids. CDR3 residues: CASSPLARDTLSASSGNTIYF. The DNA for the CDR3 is TGTGCCAGCAGCCCCCTGGCTCGGGACACCTTGTCGGCGTCATCTGGAAACACCATATATTTT.

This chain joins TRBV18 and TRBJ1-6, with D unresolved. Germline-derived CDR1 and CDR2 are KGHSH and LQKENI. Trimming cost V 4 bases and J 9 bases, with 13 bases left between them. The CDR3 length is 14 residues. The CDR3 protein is CASSRAERSSPLHF. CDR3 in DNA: TGTGCCAGCTCACGAGCTGAGAGAAGTTCACCCCTCCACTTT.

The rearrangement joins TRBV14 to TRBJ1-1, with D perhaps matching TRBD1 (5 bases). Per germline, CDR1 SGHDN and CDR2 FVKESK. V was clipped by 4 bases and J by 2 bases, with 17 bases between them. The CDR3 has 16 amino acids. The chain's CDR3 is CASSPARATVNTEAFF. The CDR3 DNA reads TGTGCCAGCAGCCCGGCCAGGGCTACGGTTAACACTGAAGCTTTCTTT.

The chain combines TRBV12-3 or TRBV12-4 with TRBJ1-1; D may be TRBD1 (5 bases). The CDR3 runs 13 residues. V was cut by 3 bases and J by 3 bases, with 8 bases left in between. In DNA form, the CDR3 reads TGTGCCAGCAGTTTCAGCAGGGACACTGAAGCTTTCTTT. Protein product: CASSFSRDTEAFF.

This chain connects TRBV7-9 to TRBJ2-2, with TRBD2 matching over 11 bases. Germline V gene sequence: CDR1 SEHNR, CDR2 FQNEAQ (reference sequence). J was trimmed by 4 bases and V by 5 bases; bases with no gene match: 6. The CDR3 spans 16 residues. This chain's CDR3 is CASSPGLAGSTGELFF. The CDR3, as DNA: TGTGCCAGCAGCCCAGGACTAGCGGGTTCCACCGGGGAGCTGTTTTTT. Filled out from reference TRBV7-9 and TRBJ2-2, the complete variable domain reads DTGVSQNPRHKITKRGQNVTFRCDPISEHNRLYWYRQTLGQGPEFLTYFQNEAQLEKSRLLSDRFSAERPKGSFSTLEIQRTEQGDSAMYLCASSPGLAGSTGELFFGEGSRLTVL.

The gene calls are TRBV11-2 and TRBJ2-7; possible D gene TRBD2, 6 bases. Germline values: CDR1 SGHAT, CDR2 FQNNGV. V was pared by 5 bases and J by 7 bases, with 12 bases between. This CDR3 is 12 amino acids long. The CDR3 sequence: CASSLDAGEQYF. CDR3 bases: TGTGCCAGCAGCCTCGACGCGGGGGAGCAGTACTTC.

CDR3 loop: CAWSRSSEQYF. The CDR3 nucleotides read TGTGCCTGGAGTCGGAGTTCCGAGCAGTACTTC. The chain joins TRBV30 to TRBJ2-7; D is undetermined. CDR1 is GTSNPN and CDR2 is SVGIG in the germline V gene (reference sequence). The CDR3 totals 11 residues. V lost 2 bases, J lost 6 bases, and 8 bases lay in between. The full variable domain, its missing parts supplied by reference TRBV30 and TRBJ2-7, is SQTIHQWPATLVQPVGSPLSLECTVEGTSNPNLYWYRQAAGRGLQLLFYSVGIGQISSEVPQNLSASRPQDRQFILSSKKLLLSDSGFYLCAWSRSSEQYFGPGTRLTVT.

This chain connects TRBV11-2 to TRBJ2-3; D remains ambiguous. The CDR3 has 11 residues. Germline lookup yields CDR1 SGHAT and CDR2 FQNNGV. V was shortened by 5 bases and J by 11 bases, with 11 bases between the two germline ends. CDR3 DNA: TGTGCCAGCAGCCCCGCCCTAGGGCAGTATTTT. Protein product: CASSPALGQYF.